The clone carrying this TCR beta chain was counted only a few times. This specimen belongs to a study of blood T cell repertoires in COVID-19. Study-level information: The United States, Italy and Spain supplied acute and convalescent COVID-19 samples. In each case, the material was cDNA or gDNA derived from T cells, B-cell-depleted T cells, or PBMCs.

The protocol was immunoSEQ multiplex PCR, while the TCRdb copy is restricted to in-frame clones and leaves out a portion. The sample holds 25,000 to 30,000 clones; around 88% are singletons and the top ten take 15% to 20%. Germline CDR1 is SNHLY and CDR2 is FYNNEI. This CDR3 contains 13 residues. V lost 10 bases and J lost 3, with 16 bases in between. The receptor comes from a human donor in a cohort sampled during active COVID-19. The sample taken for sequencing was peripheral blood. The chain employs TRBV2 and TRBJ2-7, with D tentatively TRBD1 (7 bases). This CDR3 is CATRQGGGYEQYF. The DNA of the CDR3 is TGTGCCACTCGACAGGGAGGAGGCTACGAGCAGTACTTC.